A single sample gave rise to the 19 T cell receptor beta chains below, sequenced in a study of cytomegalovirus exposure and HLA in healthy donors. The PCR employed 60 Vbeta primers together with 13 Jbeta primers. Sequenced by immunoSEQ multiplex PCR; TCRdb stores in-frame clones only, minus some. This table has about 97,000 clones, 75% appearing once. Source material: PBMCs. The receptors derive from a man aged 50-60 years in good health and CMV-seronegative.

The V and J genes are TRBV11-2 and TRBJ2-7, with D possibly matching TRBD2 (5 bases). V lost 4 bases, J lost 3 bases, and 7 bases lay in between. This CDR3 spans 12 amino acids. Germline V gives CDR1 SGHAT, CDR2 FQNNGV. The CDR3 sequence: CASSSAGYEQYF. Here the CDR3 DNA reads TGTGCCAGCAGCTCGGCGGGCTACGAGCAGTACTTC.

There are a few counts of this clone. CDR3 sequence reads: CASSLDAGGQTQYF. The CDR3 bases are TGCGCCAGCAGCTTAGACGCAGGGGGCCAGACCCAGTACTTC. The rearrangement uses TRBV5-1 and TRBJ2-5; 8 bases line up with TRBD1. Germline CDR1 and CDR2: SGHRS and YFSETQ. V was pared by 2 bases and J by 6 bases, with 6 bases of the junction left unmatched. The CDR3 extends over 14 amino acids.

The chain recombines TRBV30 with TRBJ2-3; tentatively, D is TRBD2 (6 bases). The ends were cut back, 0 bases at V and 4 bases at J, with 14 bases in the middle. CDR3 length: 15 residues. CDR1 and CDR2 from the germline V gene are GTSNPN and SVGIG (reference sequence). This CDR3 is CAWSVGGGIADTQYF. CDR3 bases: TGTGCCTGGAGTGTAGGTGGCGGGATAGCAGATACGCAGTATTTT.

A remark on this clone: Mismatch with germline at one junction end may stem from a read error. The chain combines TRBV7-9 with TRBJ2-7; 13 nucleotides agree with TRBD2. There are 14 residues in the CDR3. The germline V gene has CDR1 SEHNR and CDR2 FQNEAQ (reference sequence). Written as DNA, the CDR3 is TGTTCCAGCAGCTTACTAGCGGGAGGGAACGAGCAGTACTTC. It encodes CSSSLLAGGNEQYF.

The CDR3 DNA follows: TGTGCCAGCAGCACAGGGGGCGGCTATGGCTACACCTTC. It yields the protein CASSTGGGYGYTF. V gene TRBV6-5 combines with J gene TRBJ1-2; TRBD1 matches 9 bases. Germline-derived CDR1 and CDR2 are MNHEY and SVGAGI. The CDR3 has 13 amino acids. With 6 bases clipped from V and 4 bases from J, the junction kept 3 bases outside the gene matches.

A few counts support this clone. This rearrangement joins TRBV5-6 to TRBJ1-5; D is uncertain. V was clipped by 3 bases and J by 6 bases, with 7 bases between them. Germline V gene data show CDR1 as SGHDT and CDR2 as YYEEEE. The CDR3 extends over 12 amino acids. CDR3 amino acids: CASSSTLQPQHF. The DNA of the CDR3 is TGTGCCAGCAGCTCAACTCTTCAGCCCCAGCATTTT.

This rearrangement joins TRBV30 to TRBJ1-1; D is possibly TRBD1 (6 bases). V shed 2 bases and J shed 1 base, with 11 bases lying between them. The CDR3 is 14 residues long. Germline V gene sequence: CDR1 GTSNPN, CDR2 SVGIG (reference sequence). The CDR3 sequence is CAWSPRTENTEAFF. The CDR3 coding sequence is TGTGCCTGGAGTCCTAGGACAGAGAACACTGAAGCTTTCTTT.

The chain uses TRBV5-1 and TRBJ1-2; tentatively, D is TRBD1 (6 bases). CDR3 length equals 14 residues. From germline, CDR1 is SGHRS and CDR2 YFSETQ. Trimming took off 4 bases at V and 8 bases at J, with 18 bases between the two ends. In DNA form, the CDR3 reads TGCGCCAGCAGCCCCGGGACAAGGGGAAGCGGCTACACCTTC. Amino acid sequence: CASSPGTRGSGYTF.

This chain joins TRBV7-9 and TRBJ2-7, with D possibly being TRBD1 (6 bases). Trimming took 3 bases from V and 2 from J, leaving 11 bases between them. Per the germline V gene, CDR1 is SEHNR and CDR2 is FQNEAQ (reference sequence). The CDR3 spans 14 residues. CDR3: CASSFGAGAYEQYF. For the CDR3, the DNA is TGTGCCAGCAGCTTCGGGGCAGGGGCCTACGAGCAGTACTTC.

V gene TRBV5-5 combines with J gene TRBJ1-2; 8 nucleotides match TRBD1. Per germline, CDR1 SGHKS and CDR2 YYEKEE (reference sequence). V lost 4 bases and J lost 5; bases outside the gene matches: 10. This CDR3 has 15 amino acids. The CDR3 sequence is CASSTGTGGRYGYTF. CDR3 in DNA: TGTGCCAGCAGCACCGGGACAGGCGGGCGGTATGGCTACACCTTC.

This clone has a single count. V is TRBV9 and J is TRBJ2-3; 10 bases agree with TRBD1. This CDR3 has 14 amino acids. The germline V gene encodes CDR1 SGDLS and CDR2 YYNGEE. V was pared by 9 bases and J by 4 bases, with 8 bases of the junction left unmatched. In DNA form, the CDR3 reads TGTGCCACCAATACAGGACAGGGGGCAGATACGCAGTATTTT. Translated, it gives CATNTGQGADTQYF.

A few counts support this clone. In DNA form, the CDR3 reads TGTGCCAGCCAAAGGGGGAAGGACAATGAGCAGTTCTTC. Amino acids: CASQRGKDNEQFF. This sequence joins TRBV6-1 and TRBJ2-1, with D perhaps TRBD1 (6 bases). Germline lookup yields CDR1 MNHNS and CDR2 SASEGT. V lost 8 bases to trimming and J lost 5 bases, with 13 bases between them. There are 13 residues in the CDR3.

V gene TRBV28 combines with J gene TRBJ2-5, with 9 bases fitting TRBD2. The DNA matches TRBJ2-7 better at its end, which makes the J call doubtful. The germline gives CDR1 MDHEN, CDR2 SYDVKM. The CDR3 has 15 amino acids. The CDR3 DNA follows: TGTGCCAGCAGTTTGACGAGCGGGGGGAACTACGAGCAGTACTTC. Translating gives CASSLTSGGNYEQYF.

The genes are TRBV10-1 and TRBJ2-4; 9 nucleotides align to TRBD1. From germline, CDR1 is WNHNN and CDR2 SYGVQD (reference sequence). The CDR3 spans 14 residues. Unmatched junction bases numbered 8, after V lost 6 bases and J lost 8 bases. In DNA form, the CDR3 reads TGCGCCAGCAGCGGGATGGGACAGGGAGACATTCAGTACTTC. As protein: CASSGMGQGDIQYF.

The genes are TRBV2 and TRBJ2-5, with 9 bases lining up with TRBD1. J lost 6 bases, V lost 6 bases, and 11 bases had no gene match. The CDR3 is 15 residues long. In germline, CDR1 is SNHLY, CDR2 FYNNEI. The CDR3 bases are TGTGCCAGCAGACACCGGGACAGGGCCCATCAGACCCAGTACTTC. Translated: CASRHRDRAHQTQYF.

This chain links TRBV5-1 with TRBJ2-1, with D possibly matching TRBD1 (5 bases). The germline V gene encodes CDR1 SGHRS and CDR2 YFSETQ. Between the trimmed V and J ends, which lost 0 bases and 6 bases, there was a span of 13 bases. This CDR3 comprises 15 residues. The CDR3 region has the DNA TGCGCCAGCAGCTTGGGGGCAGGGTTCGGCAATGAGCAGTTCTTC. This encodes CASSLGAGFGNEQFF. The full variable domain, rest sourced from reference TRBV5-1 and TRBJ2-1, is KAGVTQTPRYLIKTRGQQVTLSCSPISGHRSVSWYQQTPGQGLQFLFEYFSETQRNKGNFPGRFSGRQFSNSRSEMNVSTLELGDSALYLCASSLGAGFGNEQFFGPGTRLTVL.

This clone has a single count. The chain couples TRBV5-1 to TRBJ1-1; 7 bases match TRBD1. This CDR3 is built from 14 residues. Germline CDR1 reads SGHRS; CDR2 reads YFSETQ. V lost 5 bases, J lost 1 base, and 5 bases stayed unmatched. CDR3 coding DNA: TGCGCCAGCAGGGGCAGGACAGGGAACACTGAAGCTTTCTTT. Encoded protein: CASRGRTGNTEAFF.

This clone appeared once. The chain combines TRBV6-6 with TRBJ1-1; D not certain. The V gene lost 7 bases and the J gene lost 3 bases, with 12 bases spanning the gap. Germline V gene data show CDR1 as MNHNY and CDR2 as SVGAGI (reference sequence). The CDR3 has 13 residues. CDR3 bases: TGTGCCAGCACCGGCGTCCGGGACACTGAAGCTTTCTTT. Encoded protein: CASTGVRDTEAFF.

The table lists this clone with a count of one. V gene TRBV6-5 combines with J gene TRBJ2-1, with 7 bases identical to TRBD1. Per the germline V gene, CDR1 is MNHEY and CDR2 is SVGAGI. V was clipped by 4 bases and J by 8 bases; unmatched bases: 14. This CDR3 contains 16 residues. This CDR3 reads CASSLIRDSGNYEQFF. CDR3 DNA: TGTGCCAGCAGTTTAATCCGGGACAGCGGTAATTATGAGCAGTTCTTC.